Shown below are 12 T cell receptor beta chains from a single sample sequenced in a study of chronic HIV infection and antiretroviral therapy. TCRdb reprocessed the 5' RACE reads with MiXCR, giving one entry per CDR3 protein. Of around 31,000 distinct CDR3 sequences listed, under 9.5% are singletons. The sequenced material came from peripheral blood. Every receptor here comes from an adult who had HIV and had not received antiretroviral therapy, or was an uninfected healthy control (not recorded which).

This clonotype was counted ten times or more. The CDR3 spells CSVDWDTEAFF. CDR3 DNA: TGCAGCGTTGATTGGGACACTGAAGCTTTCTTT. The rearrangement joins TRBV29-1 to TRBJ1-1, with D uncertain. Trimming shortened V by 3 bases and J by 3 bases, and 5 bases separated the two germline ends. The germline gives CDR1 SQVTM, CDR2 ANQGSEA. There are 11 residues in the CDR3.

This clonotype has only a few counts. This chain links TRBV14 with TRBJ2-1; D possibly corresponds to TRBD2 (5 bases). Per the germline V gene, CDR1 is SGHDN and CDR2 is FVKESK. Trimming took 5 bases from V and 9 from J, leaving 23 bases between them. This CDR3 spans 16 amino acids. As DNA, the CDR3 is TGTGCCAGCAGCTATGGAGGTAAACCGGGCCTCCGTGAGCAGTTCTTC. This encodes CASSYGGKPGLREQFF.

The J gene is TRBJ1-6, the V gene TRBV2, with D perhaps matching TRBD1 (6 bases). This CDR3 contains 14 residues. CDR1 is SNHLY and CDR2 is FYNNEI in the germline V gene. With 6 bases removed from V and 8 bases from J, the gap between germline ends came to 14 bases. CDR3 coding DNA: TGTGCCAGCAGACTACAGACAGGATATTCACCCCTCCACTTT. Protein: CASRLQTGYSPLHF.

This clonotype has a single count. This chain uses TRBV6-5 with TRBJ1-6; D unresolved. Germline V CDR1 and CDR2: MNHEY, SVGAGI. V was shortened by 6 bases and J by 7 bases, with 19 bases between the two germline ends. The CDR3 is 16 amino acids. The CDR3 DNA follows: TGTGCCAGCAGCAACCTGGCTGGAAAGGCGAATTCACCCCTCCACTTT. Translated: CASSNLAGKANSPLHF.

This clonotype was counted many times. The chain recombines TRBV20-1 with TRBJ1-2; D is possibly TRBD1 (5 bases). The ends were cut back, 5 bases at V and 4 bases at J, with 14 bases in the middle. The CDR3 sequence is 13 residues long. The germline gives CDR1 DFQATT, CDR2 SNEGSKA (reference sequence). CDR3 sequence reads: CSASGLLLYGYTF. The CDR3 DNA sequence: TGCAGTGCTTCGGGACTGCTGCTCTATGGCTACACCTTC.

This clonotype was recorded many times. CDR3 sequence reads: CSGVRGRFTDTQYF. Here the CDR3 DNA reads TGCAGCGGGGTACGGGGCAGGTTCACAGATACGCAGTATTTT. The chain joins TRBV29-1 to TRBJ2-3, with D possibly being TRBD1 or TRBD2 (5 bases each). The germline V and J ends were trimmed by 7 bases and 2 bases, with 16 bases remaining between them. From germline, CDR1 is SQVTM and CDR2 ANQGSEA. The length of the CDR3 is 14 residues.

The V and J genes are TRBV2 and TRBJ1-1; D not certain. There are 16 residues in the CDR3. Per the germline V gene, CDR1 is SNHLY and CDR2 is FYNNEI. With 3 bases removed from V and 1 base from J, the gap between germline ends came to 15 bases. The CDR3 coding sequence is TGTGCCAGCAGTGACATAACAGAAGGGAAGAACACTGAAGCTTTCTTT. It translates to CASSDITEGKNTEAFF.

This clonotype was picked up many times. The chain is built from TRBV29-1 and TRBJ1-1; maybe TRBD1 (5 bases). V lost 2 bases and J 4 bases, leaving 11 bases between the germline ends. The CDR3 totals 13 residues. The germline CDR1 and CDR2 sequences are SQVTM and ANQGSEA. CDR3 DNA: TGCAGCGTTGAATCCGGGGCCGGCACTGAAGCTTTCTTT. Protein: CSVESGAGTEAFF.

This clonotype has only a few counts. The rearrangement uses TRBV10-3 and TRBJ2-1; D remains unclear. Trimming stripped 4 bases from V and 5 bases from J, with 6 bases between. Germline-derived CDR1 and CDR2 are ENHRY and SYGVKD. The CDR3 length is 12 residues. CDR3 sequence reads: CAISATNNEQFF. The CDR3 DNA reads TGTGCCATCAGTGCCACGAACAATGAGCAGTTCTTC.

As for this clonotype: A much larger clone differs by one base, so this may be a read error. The gene calls are TRBV29-1 and TRBJ2-7, with 7 bases identical to TRBD2. Germline V lookup: CDR1 SQVTM, CDR2 ANQGSEA. The CDR3 is 14 amino acids. In nucleotides, the CDR3 is TGCGGCGTTGTGGCTACTAGCGCGTTCTACGAGCAGTACTTC. Translation: CGVVATSAFYEQYF.

The chain has TRBV6-6 and TRBJ2-7, with 9 bases matching TRBD2. This CDR3 has 16 amino acids. V lost 0 bases and J lost 5; bases outside the gene matches: 8. CDR1 and CDR2 from the germline V gene are MNHNY and SVGAGI (reference sequence). Written as DNA, the CDR3 is TGTGCCAGCAGTTACTCAACGTTTAGCGGGAGTGACGAGCAGTACTTC. It yields the protein CASSYSTFSGSDEQYF.

This clonotype was found many times. This chain joins TRBV27 and TRBJ2-5, with TRBD2 identical over 8 bases. Germline V gene lookup returns CDR1 MNHEY and CDR2 SMNVEV (reference sequence). V was clipped by 2 bases and J by 5 bases; unmatched bases: 4. CDR3 length: 14 residues. The DNA for the CDR3 is TGTGCCAGCAGTTTAGACGGGAGGGGGGAGACCCAGTACTTC. It encodes CASSLDGRGETQYF.